These T cell receptor beta chains were read from a single sample in a study of blood T cell repertoires in COVID-19. Sequencing was performed with immunoSEQ multiplex PCR; in TCRdb, only in-frame clones are kept and a portion is missing. The sample yields some 200,000 clones, around 83% seen once. Sequencing used peripheral blood. The receptors derive from a woman in her thirties or forties with acute or convalescent COVID-19. The CDR3 runs from the conserved cysteine through the conserved F or W. The D gene is left open where the match is weak. Expanded clones are given a class, and other clones once, few, many or no size at all.

J gene: TRBJ1-1; V gene: TRBV30; clone size: -; D gene: -; CDR3 length: 13; CDR3 protein: CAWSLRGNTEAFF; CDR3 DNA: TGTGCCTGGAGTCTTCGGGGGAACACTGAAGCTTTCTTT
J gene: TRBJ1-2; V gene: TRBV30; clone size: -; D gene: -; CDR3 length: 13; CDR3 protein: CAWSPPERGGYTF; CDR3 DNA: TGTGCCTGGAGCCCTCCTGAAAGGGGTGGCTACACCTTC
J gene: TRBJ2-7; V gene: TRBV4-2; clone size: few; D gene: TRBD1; CDR3 length: 14; CDR3 protein: CASSQGQGDYEQYF; CDR3 DNA: TGTGCCAGCAGCCAAGGGCAGGGGGACTACGAGCAGTACTTC
J gene: TRBJ1-2; V gene: TRBV5-4; clone size: few; D gene: -; CDR3 length: 15; CDR3 protein: CASSLGGRGEVGYTF; CDR3 DNA: TGTGCCAGCAGCTTGGGCGGCCGGGGTGAGGTCGGCTACACCTTC
J gene: TRBJ2-1; V gene: TRBV28; clone size: -; D gene: TRBD1; CDR3 length: 14; CDR3 protein: CASRPTGAYNEQFF; CDR3 DNA: TGTGCCAGCAGACCGACAGGGGCTTACAATGAGCAGTTCTTC
J gene: TRBJ2-6; V gene: TRBV10-1; clone size: -; D gene: TRBD1; CDR3 length: 19; CDR3 protein: CASSESEDRFVSGANVLTF; CDR3 DNA: TGCGCCAGCAGTGAGTCCGAGGACAGGTTTGTCTCTGGGGCCAACGTCCTGACTTTC
J gene: TRBJ1-3; V gene: TRBV28; clone size: -; D gene: TRBD1; CDR3 length: 14; CDR3 protein: CASATGGGTNTIYF; CDR3 DNA: TGTGCCAGCGCCACAGGGGGCGGAACTAACACCATATATTTT
J gene: TRBJ1-1; V gene: TRBV4-2; clone size: few; D gene: -; CDR3 length: 12; CDR3 protein: CASSQQGGEAFF; CDR3 DNA: TGTGCCAGCAGCCAACAAGGAGGAGAAGCTTTCTTT
J gene: TRBJ1-5; V gene: TRBV7-2; clone size: -; D gene: -; CDR3 length: 13; CDR3 protein: CASSLRRSQPQHF; CDR3 DNA: TGTGCCAGCAGCTTACGGAGGAGTCAGCCCCAGCATTTT
J gene: TRBJ2-7; V gene: TRBV29-1; clone size: once; D gene: TRBD2; CDR3 length: 12; CDR3 protein: CSVLAGGEEQYF; CDR3 DNA: TGCAGCGTTTTAGCGGGAGGAGAGGAGCAGTACTTC
J gene: TRBJ2-7; V gene: TRBV2; clone size: few; D gene: -; CDR3 length: 12; CDR3 protein: CASNGGPSEQYF; CDR3 DNA: TGTGCCAGCAACGGCGGGCCATCCGAGCAGTACTTC
J gene: TRBJ2-5; V gene: TRBV5-1; clone size: once; D gene: -; CDR3 length: 15; CDR3 protein: CASSLASGAAETQYF; CDR3 DNA: TGCGCCAGCAGCTTGGCTTCCGGAGCCGCAGAGACCCAGTACTTC
J gene: TRBJ2-3; V gene: TRBV11-3; clone size: -; D gene: TRBD2; CDR3 length: 15; CDR3 protein: CASSPTSGGTDTQYF; CDR3 DNA: TGTGCCAGCAGTCCTACTAGCGGTGGCACAGATACGCAGTATTTT
J gene: TRBJ2-2; V gene: TRBV11-2; clone size: -; D gene: -; CDR3 length: 15; CDR3 protein: CASSLEVAGTGELFF; CDR3 DNA: TGTGCCAGCAGCTTAGAGGTGGCGGGTACCGGGGAGCTGTTTTTT
J gene: TRBJ2-3; V gene: TRBV5-1; clone size: once; D gene: TRBD2; CDR3 length: 16; CDR3 protein: CASNLAGGTSTDTQYF; CDR3 DNA: TGCGCCAGCAATTTAGCGGGAGGTACCAGCACAGATACGCAGTATTTT
J gene: TRBJ1-5; V gene: TRBV7-2; clone size: -; D gene: TRBD1; CDR3 length: 13; CDR3 protein: CASSLDRGQPQHF; CDR3 DNA: TGTGCCAGCAGCTTAGACAGGGGTCAGCCCCAGCATTTT
J gene: TRBJ2-5; V gene: TRBV7-9; clone size: -; D gene: TRBD1; CDR3 length: 11; CDR3 protein: CASSRQGAQYF; CDR3 DNA: TGTGCCAGCAGCCGCCAGGGGGCCCAGTACTTC
J gene: TRBJ1-1; V gene: TRBV6-5; clone size: few; D gene: -; CDR3 length: 14; CDR3 protein: CASSFLVGGTEAFF; CDR3 DNA: TGTGCCAGCAGTTTCCTTGTCGGGGGCACTGAAGCTTTCTTT
J gene: TRBJ2-1; V gene: TRBV19; clone size: -; D gene: TRBD1; CDR3 length: 15; CDR3 protein: CASSPGGSSYNEQFF; CDR3 DNA: TGTGCCAGTAGCCCAGGGGGCAGCTCCTACAATGAGCAGTTCTTC
J gene: TRBJ2-3; V gene: TRBV5-4; clone size: once; D gene: TRBD1; CDR3 length: 15; CDR3 protein: CASSLVTGNTDTQYF; CDR3 DNA: TGTGCCAGCAGCTTGGTGACAGGGAACACAGATACGCAGTATTTT
J gene: TRBJ2-5; V gene: TRBV5-4; clone size: -; D gene: TRBD2; CDR3 length: 16; CDR3 protein: CASSFPSGIDGETQYF; CDR3 DNA: TGTGCCAGCAGCTTCCCTAGCGGGATCGATGGAGAGACCCAGTACTTC
J gene: TRBJ2-7; V gene: TRBV5-1; clone size: -; D gene: TRBD2; CDR3 length: 14; CDR3 protein: CASRLYAGAYEQYF; CDR3 DNA: TGCGCCAGCCGTCTTTACGCGGGGGCCTACGAGCAGTACTTC
J gene: TRBJ2-7; V gene: TRBV27; clone size: -; D gene: -; CDR3 length: 14; CDR3 protein: CASSGLFPYYEQYF; CDR3 DNA: TGTGCCAGCAGCGGACTCTTCCCCTACTACGAGCAGTACTTC
J gene: TRBJ2-5; V gene: TRBV7-3; clone size: -; D gene: -; CDR3 length: 14; CDR3 protein: CASSLAGYQETQYF; CDR3 DNA: TGTGCCAGCAGCTTAGCAGGATACCAAGAGACCCAGTACTTC
J gene: TRBJ2-7; V gene: TRBV28; clone size: -; D gene: TRBD2; CDR3 length: 15; CDR3 protein: CASITSGLANHEQYF; CDR3 DNA: TGTGCCAGCATCACTTCAGGACTAGCGAACCACGAGCAGTACTTC
J gene: TRBJ2-7; V gene: TRBV19; clone size: -; D gene: TRBD1; CDR3 length: 14; CDR3 protein: CASSISRGHGEQYF; CDR3 DNA: TGTGCCAGTAGTATTTCCAGGGGGCACGGGGAGCAGTACTTC
J gene: TRBJ2-1; V gene: TRBV9; clone size: -; D gene: TRBD2; CDR3 length: 18; CDR3 protein: CASSVALRSGSLGNEQFF; CDR3 DNA: TGTGCCAGCAGCGTAGCTTTGAGAAGCGGGAGTTTAGGTAATGAGCAGTTCTTC
J gene: TRBJ2-6; V gene: TRBV5-1; clone size: -; D gene: TRBD1; CDR3 length: 17; CDR3 protein: CASSTGQGVTGANVLTF; CDR3 DNA: TGCGCCAGCAGCACCGGACAGGGGGTGACTGGGGCCAACGTCCTGACTTTC
J gene: TRBJ2-2; V gene: TRBV7-7; clone size: -; D gene: -; CDR3 length: 16; CDR3 protein: CASSLAAGLGTGELFF; CDR3 DNA: TGTGCCAGCAGCTTAGCAGCAGGGCTCGGCACCGGGGAGCTGTTTTTT
J gene: TRBJ2-4; V gene: TRBV19; clone size: -; D gene: -; CDR3 length: 14; CDR3 protein: CASSIPLAKNIQYF; CDR3 DNA: TGTGCCAGTAGTATCCCACTAGCCAAAAACATTCAGTACTTC
J gene: TRBJ1-4; V gene: TRBV7-9; clone size: -; D gene: -; CDR3 length: 13; CDR3 protein: CASSSQLVEKLFF; CDR3 DNA: TGTGCCAGCAGCTCCCAGTTGGTTGAAAAACTGTTTTTT
J gene: TRBJ2-4; V gene: TRBV5-1; clone size: -; D gene: -; CDR3 length: 17; CDR3 protein: CASSFPPSGVAKNIQYF; CDR3 DNA: TGCGCCAGCAGCTTTCCCCCGTCCGGGGTTGCCAAAAACATTCAGTACTTC
J gene: TRBJ2-7; V gene: TRBV19; clone size: -; D gene: TRBD1; CDR3 length: 15; CDR3 protein: CASSIGTGEFYEQYF; CDR3 DNA: TGTGCCAGTAGTATTGGGACAGGGGAATTCTACGAGCAGTACTTC
J gene: TRBJ2-1; V gene: TRBV29-1; clone size: -; D gene: -; CDR3 length: 14; CDR3 protein: CSALKNRGGDEQFF; CDR3 DNA: TGCAGCGCATTAAAAAACAGGGGGGGCGATGAGCAGTTCTTC
J gene: TRBJ1-1; V gene: TRBV7-3; clone size: -; D gene: -; CDR3 length: 12; CDR3 protein: CASGTGGTEAFF; CDR3 DNA: TGTGCCAGCGGAACGGGGGGAACTGAAGCTTTCTTT
J gene: TRBJ2-1; V gene: TRBV5-1; clone size: -; D gene: TRBD1; CDR3 length: 12; CDR3 protein: CASRLGGGEQFF; CDR3 DNA: TGCGCCAGCAGATTAGGGGGCGGTGAGCAGTTCTTC
J gene: TRBJ1-6; V gene: TRBV28; clone size: -; D gene: -; CDR3 length: 15; CDR3 protein: CASSTRYRTYSPLHF; CDR3 DNA: TGTGCCAGCAGCACCCGGTACAGAACTTATTCACCCCTCCACTTT
J gene: TRBJ1-2; V gene: TRBV7-9; clone size: -; D gene: -; CDR3 length: 14; CDR3 protein: CASSFGQGPYGYTF; CDR3 DNA: TGTGCCAGCAGCTTCGGGCAGGGTCCCTATGGCTACACCTTC
J gene: TRBJ2-7; V gene: TRBV13; clone size: -; D gene: TRBD2; CDR3 length: 15; CDR3 protein: CASSPRLAGVYEQYF; CDR3 DNA: TGTGCCAGCAGCCCGAGACTAGCGGGAGTATACGAGCAGTACTTC
J gene: TRBJ1-2; V gene: TRBV19; clone size: -; D gene: TRBD1; CDR3 length: 16; CDR3 protein: CASSAGQGGGGYGYTF; CDR3 DNA: TGTGCCAGTAGTGCTGGACAGGGCGGAGGGGGCTATGGCTACACCTTC
J gene: TRBJ2-1; V gene: TRBV3-1/TRBV3-2; clone size: -; D gene: TRBD2; CDR3 length: 18; CDR3 protein: CASSQGVLAAPPGDEQFF; CDR3 DNA: TGTGCCAGCAGCCAAGGAGTGCTAGCGGCTCCCCCGGGGGATGAGCAGTTCTTC
J gene: TRBJ1-1; V gene: TRBV6-5; clone size: -; D gene: TRBD1; CDR3 length: 14; CDR3 protein: CASSRQGRDTEAFF; CDR3 DNA: TGTGCCAGCAGCCGACAGGGTAGGGACACTGAAGCTTTCTTT
J gene: TRBJ1-1; V gene: TRBV2; clone size: -; D gene: TRBD1; CDR3 length: 15; CDR3 protein: CASTQDRVGNTEAFF; CDR3 DNA: TGTGCCAGCACCCAGGACAGGGTGGGAAACACTGAAGCTTTCTTT
J gene: TRBJ2-1; V gene: TRBV12-3/TRBV12-4; clone size: once; D gene: -; CDR3 length: 11; CDR3 protein: CASSQQGAQFF; CDR3 DNA: TGTGCCAGCAGTCAACAGGGCGCGCAGTTCTTC
J gene: TRBJ1-1; V gene: TRBV19; clone size: -; D gene: TRBD1; CDR3 length: 14; CDR3 protein: CASFYLPGQGEAFF; CDR3 DNA: TGTGCCAGTTTTTACCTTCCCGGACAGGGTGAAGCTTTCTTT
J gene: TRBJ2-5; V gene: TRBV5-1; clone size: -; D gene: -; CDR3 length: 13; CDR3 protein: CASNLDTQETQYF; CDR3 DNA: TGCGCCAGCAATCTGGACACCCAAGAGACCCAGTACTTC
J gene: TRBJ2-7; V gene: TRBV7-2; clone size: once; D gene: -; CDR3 length: 14; CDR3 protein: CASSLARSSYEQYF; CDR3 DNA: TGTGCCAGCAGCTTAGCGCGTAGCTCCTACGAGCAGTACTTC
J gene: TRBJ1-1; V gene: TRBV18; clone size: few; D gene: TRBD1; CDR3 length: 14; CDR3 protein: CASSRQGLNTEAFF; CDR3 DNA: TGTGCCAGCTCACGACAGGGTCTGAACACTGAAGCTTTCTTT
J gene: TRBJ1-6; V gene: TRBV30; clone size: -; D gene: TRBD1; CDR3 length: 15; CDR3 protein: CAWTRDSSYNSPLHF; CDR3 DNA: TGTGCCTGGACTAGGGACAGCTCCTATAATTCACCCCTCCACTTT
J gene: TRBJ1-6; V gene: TRBV9; clone size: -; D gene: -; CDR3 length: 14; CDR3 protein: CASSPQGPDSPLHF; CDR3 DNA: TGTGCCAGCAGCCCACAGGGTCCGGATTCACCCCTCCACTTT
J gene: TRBJ1-5; V gene: TRBV4-2; clone size: -; D gene: -; CDR3 length: 14; CDR3 protein: CASSQDSNGQPQHF; CDR3 DNA: TGTGCCAGCAGCCAAGATTCTAACGGTCAGCCCCAGCATTTT
J gene: TRBJ2-7; V gene: TRBV19; clone size: -; D gene: -; CDR3 length: 15; CDR3 protein: CASSSAWGGRHEQYF; CDR3 DNA: TGTGCCAGTAGTTCTGCCTGGGGAGGACGTCACGAGCAGTACTTC
J gene: TRBJ2-3; V gene: TRBV5-4; clone size: -; D gene: -; CDR3 length: 14; CDR3 protein: CASSFKQGEGTQYF; CDR3 DNA: TGTGCCAGCAGCTTTAAACAGGGGGAGGGTACGCAGTATTTT
J gene: TRBJ1-4; V gene: TRBV7-9; clone size: -; D gene: -; CDR3 length: 13; CDR3 protein: CASSRGQHEKLFF; CDR3 DNA: TGTGCCAGCAGCCGAGGACAACATGAAAAACTGTTTTTT
J gene: TRBJ2-7; V gene: TRBV27; clone size: -; D gene: -; CDR3 length: 15; CDR3 protein: CASSFEALSFYEQYF; CDR3 DNA: TGTGCCAGCAGTTTTGAGGCCCTAAGTTTCTACGAGCAGTACTTC